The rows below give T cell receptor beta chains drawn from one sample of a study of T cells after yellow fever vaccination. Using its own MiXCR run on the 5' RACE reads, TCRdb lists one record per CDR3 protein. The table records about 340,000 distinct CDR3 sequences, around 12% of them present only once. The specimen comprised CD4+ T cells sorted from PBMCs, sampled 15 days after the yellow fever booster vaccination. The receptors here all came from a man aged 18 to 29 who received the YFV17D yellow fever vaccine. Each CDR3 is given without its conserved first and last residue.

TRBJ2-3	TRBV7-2	ASSLERGSDTQY
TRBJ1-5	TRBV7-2	ASSPTGTGGGRWPQH
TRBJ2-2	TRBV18	ASSARSGSNTGELF
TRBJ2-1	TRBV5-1	ASSTGTSGGFNEQF
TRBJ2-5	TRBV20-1	SAPGLARQETQY
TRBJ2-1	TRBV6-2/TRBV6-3	ASSYDNSGGSSYNEQF
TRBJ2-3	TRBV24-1	ATSDPRLGSTDTQY
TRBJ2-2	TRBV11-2	ASSFTAGATGELF
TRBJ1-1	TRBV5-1	ASSPQGNTEAF
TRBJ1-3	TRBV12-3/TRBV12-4	ASVPTSSGNTIY
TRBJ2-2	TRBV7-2	ASSLLVGELF
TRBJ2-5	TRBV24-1	ATSDRTEQETQY
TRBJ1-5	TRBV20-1	SARLGDRNQPQH
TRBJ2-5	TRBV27	ATARKERETQY
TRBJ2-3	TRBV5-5	ASSLAVTGWSTDTQY
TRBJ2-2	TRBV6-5	ASSLEQSFTGELF
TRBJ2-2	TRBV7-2	ASSPGPTGGLF
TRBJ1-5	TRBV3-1	ASSQDGGASSNQPQH
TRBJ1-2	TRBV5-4	ASTEAGYGYT
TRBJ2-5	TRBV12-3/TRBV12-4	ASRPAGTSGVR
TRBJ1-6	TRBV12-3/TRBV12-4	ASRPRDRNSPLH
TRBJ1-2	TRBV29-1	SVETATYGYT
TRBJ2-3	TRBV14	ASSWTSTQY
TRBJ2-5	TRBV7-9	ASSLAIRGGEETQY
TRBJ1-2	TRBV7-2	ASSPPGRANYGYT
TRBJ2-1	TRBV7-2	ASSFPRRDSWLTHYNEQF
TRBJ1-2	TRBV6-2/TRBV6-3	ASSQSNYGYT
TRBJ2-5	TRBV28	ASRDSPGRYQETQY
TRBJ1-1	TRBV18	ASSPQQEATEAF
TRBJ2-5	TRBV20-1	SAGRGLAGDPRETQY
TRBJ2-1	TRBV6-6	ASSYSGLAGVYNEQF
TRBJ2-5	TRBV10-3	AISPDRGETQY
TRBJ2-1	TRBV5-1	ASTGFRGRNYNEQF
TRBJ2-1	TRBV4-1	ASSQGRSRDRSYNEQF
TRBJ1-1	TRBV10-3	AIRTTAGTEAF